These 30 T cell receptor beta chains came from one sample sequenced in a study of CD8 T cells in Susac syndrome. Random hexamers were used to reverse transcribe an amount of roughly 0.45 to 1 ug RNA. TCRdb reprocessed the immunoSEQ multiplex PCR reads with MiXCR, giving one entry per CDR3 protein. The repertoire holds 350,000 to 550,000 distinct CDR3 sequences, with approximately 89% as singletons. Sequencing was performed on CD8+ T cells from PBMCs. The receptors originated from a human donor with multiple sclerosis.

This chain joins TRBV12-3 or TRBV12-4 and TRBJ2-3; D might be TRBD1 (6 bases). The ends were cut back, 3 bases at V and 5 bases at J, with 15 bases in the middle. The CDR3 is made up of 15 amino acids. The CDR3 is CASSLGRGSQDTQYF. In DNA form, the CDR3 reads TGTGCCAGCAGTTTGGGCAGGGGAAGTCAAGATACGCAGTATTTT.

The chain recombines TRBV27 with TRBJ2-1; a weak D match, TRBD2 (6 bases). The CDR3 totals 12 residues. The germline V gene encodes CDR1 MNHEY and CDR2 SMNVEV (reference sequence). V was shortened by 10 bases and J by 1 base, with 8 bases between the two germline ends. CDR3 coding DNA: TGTGCCATTGGGAGGTCCTACAATGAGCAGTTCTTC. This translates into CAIGRSYNEQFF.

The J gene is TRBJ2-2, the V gene TRBV11-2; D possibly matches TRBD1 or TRBD2 (6 bases each). CDR3 length equals 15 residues. The V gene's germline CDR1 is SGHAT and CDR2 FQNNGV. The germline V and J ends were trimmed by 5 bases and 1 base, with 11 bases remaining between them. The CDR3 region has the DNA TGTGCCAGCAGCCCGGGGGCCATGAACACCGGGGAGCTGTTTTTT. Its translation: CASSPGAMNTGELFF.

The chain links TRBV4-1 to TRBJ1-4; 7 bases line up with TRBD1. The CDR3 is 18 residues long. Germline assignment: CDR1 MGHRA and CDR2 YSYEKL. Trimming took 4 bases from V and 0 from J; bases not matched to a gene: 11. CDR3 DNA sequence: TGCGCCAGCAGCCCTCTCGGACAGGAGATATCAACTAATGAAAAACTGTTTTTT. Translating gives CASSPLGQEISTNEKLFF.

The chain couples TRBV19 to TRBJ1-2; D not resolved. From germline, CDR1 is LNHDA and CDR2 SQIVND (reference sequence). The length of the CDR3 is 12 residues. V lost 8 bases and J lost 0, with 7 bases in between. CDR3 sequence: CASLASNYGYTF. The CDR3 region has the DNA TGTGCCAGTCTTGCCTCTAACTATGGCTACACCTTC.

The V call is TRBV6-1, the J call TRBJ2-1, with D possibly called TRBD1 or TRBD2 (5 bases each). CDR1 is MNHNS, CDR2 SASEGT, per germline. There are 15 residues in the CDR3. V lost 5 bases, J lost 12 bases, and 23 bases lay in between. The CDR3 region is CASSPRDGRLSGQFF. The DNA for the CDR3 is TGTGCCAGCAGTCCAAGGGACGGCCGGCTAAGCGGGCAGTTCTTC.

The genes are TRBV5-1 and TRBJ2-1, with D hard to call. The length of the CDR3 is 14 residues. V was trimmed by 0 bases and J by 7 bases, leaving 11 bases between them. Germline lookup yields CDR1 SGHRS and CDR2 YFSETQ. The CDR3 protein is CASSLVGPRNEQFF. CDR3 nucleotides: TGCGCCAGCAGCTTGGTTGGACCAAGGAATGAGCAGTTCTTC. The full variable domain, with the rest looked up from reference TRBV5-1 and TRBJ2-1, is KAGVTQTPRYLIKTRGQQVTLSCSPISGHRSVSWYQQTPGQGLQFLFEYFSETQRNKGNFPGRFSGRQFSNSRSEMNVSTLELGDSALYLCASSLVGPRNEQFFGPGTRLTVL.

This clonotype was seen a few times. This sequence joins TRBV29-1 and TRBJ2-7; 7 bases map to TRBD2. The CDR3 loop spans 11 amino acids. The V gene's germline CDR1 is SQVTM and CDR2 ANQGSEA. CDR3: CSVGGDYEQYF. The CDR3 DNA reads TGCAGTGTGGGAGGGGACTACGAGCAGTACTTC.

The rearrangement links TRBV5-1 to TRBJ2-1; tentatively, D is TRBD1 (5 bases). V dropped 0 bases and J dropped 8 bases, with 15 bases sitting between them. The CDR3 runs 15 residues. The germline V gene has CDR1 SGHRS and CDR2 YFSETQ. CDR3 DNA sequence: TGCGCCAGCAGCTTGGGGGCAGGGTGGAGTGATGAGCAGTTCTTC. This sequence encodes CASSLGAGWSDEQFF.

This clonotype was seen a few times. The V and J genes are TRBV7-9 and TRBJ1-1; D call uncertain. The CDR3 covers 12 residues. Germline CDR1 is SEHNR and CDR2 is FQNEAQ (reference sequence). V was pared by 8 bases and J by 0 bases, with 7 bases between. The CDR3: CASDLMNTEAFF. The CDR3 DNA reads as TGTGCCAGCGATCTGATGAACACTGAAGCTTTCTTT.

This clonotype was detected once. The genes are TRBV27 and TRBJ2-3; D gene unclear. This CDR3 has 13 residues. From germline, CDR1 is MNHEY and CDR2 SMNVEV (reference sequence). Trimming took 0 bases from V and 8 from J, leaving 9 bases between them. The CDR3 DNA reads as TGTGCCAGCAGTTTATCGGTCACGTCTACGCAGTATTTT. Translating it yields CASSLSVTSTQYF.

The V call is TRBV27, the J call TRBJ1-1; D not certain. The CDR3 contains 14 residues. Trimming left V 2 bases short and J 2 bases short, with 9 bases between. Looked up from germline, CDR1 is MNHEY and CDR2 is SMNVEV (reference sequence). In DNA, the CDR3 is TGTGCCAGCAGTTTAGCAGGTATAAACACTGAAGCTTTCTTT. Amino acid sequence: CASSLAGINTEAFF.

The V gene is TRBV12-3 or TRBV12-4, the J gene TRBJ1-2; a weak D match, TRBD1 (6 bases). V lost 1 base and J lost 0, with 12 bases in between. This CDR3 has 16 residues. CDR3 DNA: TGTGCCAGCAGTTTAGAAATCCCAGGGGCTAACTATGGCTACACCTTC. Protein product: CASSLEIPGANYGYTF.

The chain recombines TRBV10-1 with TRBJ1-1; D is unresolved. The germline V gene has CDR1 WNHNN and CDR2 SYGVQD (reference sequence). This CDR3 contains 13 residues. V dropped 3 bases and J dropped 3 bases, with 8 bases sitting between them. CDR3 nucleotides: TGCGCCAGCAGTGACAGGCCGTACACTGAAGCTTTCTTT. Residues: CASSDRPYTEAFF.

This rearrangement joins TRBV29-1 to TRBJ1-1; unclear D gene. Germline assignment: CDR1 SQVTM and CDR2 ANQGSEA. V was shortened by 1 base and J by 0 bases, with 6 bases between the two germline ends. The CDR3 is 13 amino acids. In DNA form, the CDR3 reads TGCAGCGTTGAAGTCAGAATGAACACTGAAGCTTTCTTT. Its protein is CSVEVRMNTEAFF.

This chain joins TRBV3-1 and TRBJ2-7; D gene ambiguous. The V end lost 1 base, the J end lost 7 bases, and 8 bases lay between the germline ends. The CDR3 covers 12 residues. Per the germline V gene, CDR1 is LGHDT and CDR2 is YNNKEL (reference sequence). The CDR3 reads CASSQGWVEQYF. The CDR3 coding sequence is TGTGCCAGCAGCCAAGGCTGGGTGGAGCAGTACTTC.

The genes are TRBV21-1 and TRBJ2-1; TRBD1, the table's D call, lacks a check against the DNA. TRBV21-1 is a pseudogene. The CDR3 totals 21 residues. This CDR3 is CASRGLKPGQGIHLAYNEQFF. The CDR3 nucleotides are TGTGCCAGCAGGGGTCTTAAACCGGGACAGGGGATTCACCTGGCTTACAATGAGCAGTTCTTC.

V usage is TRBV5-6 and J usage is TRBJ1-1, with unresolved D. This CDR3 comprises 15 residues. CDR1 is SGHDT and CDR2 is YYEEEE in the germline V gene. Trimming cost V 0 bases and J 1 base, with 10 bases left between them. The CDR3 DNA reads TGTGCCAGCAGCTTGGGTGGACTGCAGAACACTGAAGCTTTCTTT. Its protein product is CASSLGGLQNTEAFF.

The chain's CDR3 is CASLLGQGKEQYF. The CDR3 DNA sequence: TGTGCCAGTCTTCTGGGGCAAGGTAAGGAGCAGTACTTC. The chain employs TRBV5-6 and TRBJ2-7, with a possible D match to TRBD1 (5 bases). CDR1 SGHDT and CDR2 YYEEEE come from the germline V gene. Trimming removed 8 bases from V and 7 bases from J, with 19 bases in between. The CDR3 sequence is 13 residues long.

The chain combines TRBV6-1 with TRBJ1-1; no definite D call. V was pared by 1 base and J by 5 bases, with 11 bases between. Germline CDR1 and CDR2: MNHNS and SASEGT. The CDR3 is made up of 14 amino acids. In DNA form, the CDR3 reads TGTGCCAGCAGTGAAGGATTGAGGGAAACTGAAGCTTTCTTT. Its translation: CASSEGLRETEAFF.

The chain couples TRBV27 to TRBJ2-7; 7 nucleotides line up with TRBD1. CDR3 length equals 14 residues. The J segment lost 4 bases and the V segment lost 7 bases, leaving 10 bases of the junction unmatched. Per the germline V gene, CDR1 is MNHEY and CDR2 is SMNVEV (reference sequence). This CDR3 is CASKSDRWVYEQYF. CDR3 DNA sequence: TGTGCCAGCAAATCGGACAGGTGGGTTTACGAGCAGTACTTC.

This sequence joins TRBV29-1 and TRBJ2-2; D not resolved. V lost 5 bases, J lost 4 bases, and 5 bases lay in between. The CDR3 runs to 11 residues. Germline V lookup: CDR1 SQVTM, CDR2 ANQGSEA. The CDR3 here is CSVLSTGELFF. The CDR3 DNA is TGCAGCGTTTTAAGCACCGGGGAGCTGTTTTTT.

This clonotype was observed a few times. The V gene is TRBV27, the J gene TRBJ2-1, with D tentatively TRBD1 (5 bases). The length of the CDR3 is 15 residues. Germline CDR1 and CDR2: MNHEY and SMNVEV (reference sequence). Trimming cost V 0 bases and J 2 bases, with 8 bases left between them. The CDR3 region has the DNA TGTGCCAGCAGTTTATCTTCAGGGACCTACAATGAGCAGTTCTTC. Translated, it gives CASSLSSGTYNEQFF.

This rearrangement joins TRBV29-1 to TRBJ1-2; D ambiguous. The CDR3 covers 10 residues. Germline lookup yields CDR1 SQVTM and CDR2 ANQGSEA. Between the trimmed V and J ends, which lost 6 bases and 7 bases, there was a span of 9 bases. CDR3 nucleotides: TGCAGCGTCCACCGTGGTGGCTACACCTTC. Protein sequence: CSVHRGGYTF.

The chain employs TRBV14 and TRBJ2-6, with D hard to call. Germline CDR1 reads SGHDN; CDR2 reads FVKESK. The CDR3 consists of 16 residues. The V end was cut by 7 bases, the J end by 0 bases, with 13 bases between. The CDR3 reads CASTPFGPSGANVLTF. The CDR3 nucleotides are TGTGCCAGCACCCCCTTTGGGCCCTCTGGGGCCAACGTCCTGACTTTC.

The V call is TRBV7-6, the J call TRBJ2-7, with 9 nucleotides matching TRBD1. Germline assignment: CDR1 SGHVS and CDR2 FNYEAQ. The CDR3 consists of 15 residues. V dropped 5 bases and J dropped 7; count of bases not matched to a gene: 12. This chain's CDR3 is CASSPGTGYPEEQYF. Here the CDR3 DNA reads TGTGCCAGCAGCCCAGGGACAGGGTATCCGGAAGAGCAGTACTTC.

The chain recombines TRBV7-8 with TRBJ2-7; D gene unclear. Germline lookup yields CDR1 SGHVS and CDR2 FQNEAQ. This CDR3 comprises 14 residues. The germline V and J ends were trimmed by 4 bases and 0 bases, with 10 bases remaining between them. The CDR3 sequence is CASSSYTHSYEQYF. The CDR3 bases are TGTGCCAGCAGCTCGTACACCCACTCCTACGAGCAGTACTTC.

This clonotype was seen a single time. The chain has TRBV5-1 and TRBJ1-1; possibly TRBD1 for D (6 bases). With 4 bases removed from V and 9 bases from J, the gap between germline ends came to 25 bases. CDR1 is SGHRS, CDR2 YFSETQ, per germline. This CDR3 is 16 amino acids long. The CDR3 nucleotides read TGCGCCAGCAGCCGGGGTGAAGACCCGGACAGCCATCAAGCTTTCTTT. Its translation: CASSRGEDPDSHQAFF. The whole variable domain, remainder taken from reference TRBV5-1 and TRBJ1-1, is KAGVTQTPRYLIKTRGQQVTLSCSPISGHRSVSWYQQTPGQGLQFLFEYFSETQRNKGNFPGRFSGRQFSNSRSEMNVSTLELGDSALYLCASSRGEDPDSHQAFFGQGTRLTVV.

This chain connects TRBV4-1 to TRBJ1-1; TRBD1 might be the D (6 bases). Germline assignment: CDR1 MGHRA and CDR2 YSYEKL. The length of the CDR3 is 16 residues. Trimming took 6 bases from V and 2 from J, leaving 19 bases between them. CDR3 protein: CASSPLPGQGNTEAFF. In DNA form, the CDR3 reads TGCGCCAGCAGTCCTTTACCGGGACAAGGAAACACTGAAGCTTTCTTT.

This sequence joins TRBV6-5 and TRBJ2-7, with 8 bases that match TRBD1. The CDR3 consists of 17 residues. Germline V lookup: CDR1 MNHEY, CDR2 SVGAGI. V shed 2 bases and J 4 bases; nucleotides not matched to a gene: 13. CDR3 region: CASSYGSPGQVLYEQYF. Here the CDR3 DNA reads TGTGCCAGCAGTTACGGGTCCCCGGGACAGGTACTGTACGAGCAGTACTTC.